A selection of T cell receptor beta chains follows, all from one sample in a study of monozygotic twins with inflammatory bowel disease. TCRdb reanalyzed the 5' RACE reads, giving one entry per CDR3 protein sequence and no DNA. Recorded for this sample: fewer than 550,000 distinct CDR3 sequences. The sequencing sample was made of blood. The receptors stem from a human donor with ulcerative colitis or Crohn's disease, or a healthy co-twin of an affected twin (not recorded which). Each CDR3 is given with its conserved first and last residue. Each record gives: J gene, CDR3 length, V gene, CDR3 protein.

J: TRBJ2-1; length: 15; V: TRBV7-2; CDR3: CASSLGLAGVSGQFF
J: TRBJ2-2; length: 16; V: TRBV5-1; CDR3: CASSLAGQVGTGELFF
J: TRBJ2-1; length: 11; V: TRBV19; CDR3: CASSVQTEQFF
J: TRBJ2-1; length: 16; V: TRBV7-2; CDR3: CASSPTMRSIHNEQFF
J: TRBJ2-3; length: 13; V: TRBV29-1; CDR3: CSVRRTSPDTQYF
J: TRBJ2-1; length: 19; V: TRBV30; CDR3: CAWSVRGSGVSSSYNEQFF
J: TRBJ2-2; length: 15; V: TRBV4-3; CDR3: CASSQETRGNRELFF
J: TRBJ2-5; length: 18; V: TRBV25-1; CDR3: CASSDPRGATGFGETQYF
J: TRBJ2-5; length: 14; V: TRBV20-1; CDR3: CSAKRGGPQETQYF
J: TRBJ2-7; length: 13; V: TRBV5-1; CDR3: CASSTTGLGEQYF
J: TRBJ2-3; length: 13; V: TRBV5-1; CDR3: CASTGENTDTQYF
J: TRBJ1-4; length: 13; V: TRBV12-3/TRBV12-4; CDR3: CASSLHGDEKLFF
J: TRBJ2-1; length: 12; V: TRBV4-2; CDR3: CASSQDKIGQFF
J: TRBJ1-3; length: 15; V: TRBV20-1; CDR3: CSAREQGYSGNTIYF
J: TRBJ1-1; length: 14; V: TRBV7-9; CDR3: CASSLPQGLSEAFF
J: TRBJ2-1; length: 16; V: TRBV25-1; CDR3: CASSRNRGGSYNEQFF
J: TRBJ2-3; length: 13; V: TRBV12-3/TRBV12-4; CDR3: CASSWAFTDTQYF
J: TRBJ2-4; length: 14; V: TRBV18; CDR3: CASSPGVDKNIQYF
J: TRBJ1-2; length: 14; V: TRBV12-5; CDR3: CASGLGQVGYGYTF
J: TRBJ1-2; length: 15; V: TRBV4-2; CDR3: CASSQGEGIDYGYTF
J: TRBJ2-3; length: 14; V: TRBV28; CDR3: CASSPPTGADTQYF
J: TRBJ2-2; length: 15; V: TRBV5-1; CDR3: CASRGGTPNTGKLFF
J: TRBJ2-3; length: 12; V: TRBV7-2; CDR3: CASSLQIDTQYF
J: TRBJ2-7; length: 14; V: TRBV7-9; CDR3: CASSLAGGGGEQYF
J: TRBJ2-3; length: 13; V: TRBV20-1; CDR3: CSALFRGTDTQYF